This note documents a single TCR beta chain sequence. No antigen is known for it. This sample includes further DNA sequences coding for the same CDR3. From germline, CDR1 is SEHNR and CDR2 FQNEAQ (reference sequence). This CDR3 is built from 14 residues. With 1 base removed from V and 2 bases from J, the gap between germline ends came to 9 bases. This entry comes from a study of shared clonotypes between healthy human individuals. Findings and limits, study-wide: Unshared clonotypes carried lower generation probabilities than those common to all four donors. Memory subsets generally showed smaller estimated richness than naive subsets did. The study found about 5% of naive CD4 clonotypes shared across several donors.

Sequencing used immunoSEQ multiplex PCR; TCRdb keeps in-frame clones, though not all of them. Of about 2,500,000 clones listed, approximately 94% are singletons. V is TRBV7-9 and J is TRBJ2-7; D unresolved. The sequenced sample consisted of naive CD4+ T cells sorted from blood. Subset specified: CD45RA+ positively selected. This clonotype was obtained from a man aged 18 to 35 in good health. The CDR3 sequence: CASSLGQATYEQYF. As DNA, the CDR3 is TGTGCCAGCAGCTTAGGCCAGGCCACCTACGAGCAGTACTTC.